These 24 T cell receptor beta chains came from one sample sequenced in a study of blood T cells in healthy people across ages. Next came a second PCR, run for 7 to 11 cycles, which used a sample-barcoded 5' primer along with a J-beta primer mix. TCRdb redid the calling of the 5' RACE reads with MiXCR, one entry per CDR3 protein. The sample carries around 800,000 distinct CDR3 sequences, 50% to 65% recorded once. The sample was blood. The receptors come from a man older than 75 in good health.

The V call is TRBV20-1, the J call TRBJ2-6; TRBD1 matches 10 bases. The germline V gene encodes CDR1 DFQATT and CDR2 SNEGSKA (reference sequence). The CDR3 length is 18 residues. V trimming: 2 bases; J trimming: 1 base; junction bases outside the gene matches: 8. CDR3 sequence (DNA): TGCAGTGCTAGAAATCCGGGACAGGGGATTTCTGGGGCCAACGTCCTGACTTTC. It translates to CSARNPGQGISGANVLTF.

This clonotype was recorded a few times. V and J are TRBV7-2 and TRBJ2-7, with TRBD2 identical over 9 bases. This CDR3 spans 15 amino acids. J gave up 0 bases and V 5 bases, and 5 bases lay outside the gene matches. Germline assignment: CDR1 SGHTA and CDR2 FQGNSA. The CDR3 nucleotides are TGTGCCAGCAGCGCCACTAGCGGGCGCTCCTACGAGCAGTACTTC. Encoded protein: CASSATSGRSYEQYF. Using reference TRBV7-2 and TRBJ2-7 for the parts outside the CDR3, the full variable domain is GAGVSQSPSNKVTEKGKDVELRCDPISGHTALYWYRQSLGQGLEFLIYFQGNSAPDKSGLPSDRFSAERTGGSVSTLTIQRTQQEDSAVYLCASSATSGRSYEQYFGPGTRLTVT.

This chain uses TRBV6-6 with TRBJ2-5, with 8 nucleotides matching TRBD2. Germline trimming cut 4 bases from V and 2 bases from J; bases unmatched to any gene: 12. The CDR3 contains 17 residues. Germline V gene data show CDR1 as MNHNY and CDR2 as SVGAGI (reference sequence). Here the CDR3 reads CASSWGGRPTLQETQYF. DNA of the CDR3: TGTGCCAGCAGTTGGGGCGGGAGGCCCACTCTACAAGAGACCCAGTACTTC.

This clonotype was recorded a few times. The chain uses TRBV7-9 and TRBJ2-3; D might be TRBD2 (6 bases). CDR1 is SEHNR, CDR2 FQNEAQ, per germline (reference sequence). V was trimmed by 11 bases and J by 9 bases, leaving 15 bases between them. CDR3 length: 11 residues. In DNA form, the CDR3 reads TGTGCCGGTCTAGCGAAGGGGACGCAGTATTTT. This translates into CAGLAKGTQYF.

This clonotype was counted between two and nine times. This chain links TRBV20-1 with TRBJ1-2; 9 bases match TRBD1. The CDR3 extends over 14 amino acids. Germline V gene data show CDR1 as DFQATT and CDR2 as SNEGSKA (reference sequence). With V trimmed by 5 bases and J by 1 base, 5 bases remained unmatched. CDR3: CSASQGAYNYGYTF. In nucleotides, the CDR3 is TGCAGTGCTTCACAGGGGGCCTATAACTATGGCTACACCTTC.

In its sample, this clonotype was seen many times. J is TRBJ2-7 and V is TRBV5-1; the match to TRBD1 covers 8 bases. V shed 0 bases and J 2 bases; nucleotides not matched to a gene: 1. Germline loops: CDR1 SGHRS, CDR2 YFSETQ. The CDR3 has 14 residues. CDR3 loop: CASSLGGQAYEQYF. The CDR3 bases are TGCGCCAGCAGCTTGGGGGGACAGGCCTACGAGCAGTACTTC.

The CDR3 loop is CASSLGAAVAYEQYF. CDR3 DNA sequence: TGTGCCAGCAGCCTGGGGGCAGCGGTGGCCTACGAGCAGTACTTC. The chain couples TRBV6-2 or TRBV6-3 to TRBJ2-4; possible D gene TRBD1, 6 bases. The tail of the sequence fits TRBJ2-7 better, so the J call may be wrong. The CDR3 is 15 residues long. Germline values: CDR1 MNHEY, CDR2 SVGEGT.

The CDR3 DNA is TGTGCCACCAGCAGAGCCGGGACAGGGCCCAAAAACATTCAGTACTTC. This encodes CATSRAGTGPKNIQYF. This rearrangement joins TRBV15 to TRBJ2-7; 9 bases fit TRBD1. TRBJ2-4 explains the end of the DNA better; the J call may be wrong. The CDR3 has 16 residues. CDR1 LNHNV and CDR2 YYDKDF come from the germline V gene (reference sequence).

The chain employs TRBV12-3 or TRBV12-4 and TRBJ2-1, with 12 bases that match TRBD2. Trimming took 6 bases from V and 0 from J; bases not matched to a gene: 6. This CDR3 comprises 17 residues. For the CDR3, the DNA is TGTGCCAGCAGCAGATCGACTAGCGGGGGCTCCTACAATGAGCAGTTCTTC. It yields the protein CASSRSTSGGSYNEQFF.

J is TRBJ2-1 and V is TRBV2; D ambiguous. CDR1 SNHLY and CDR2 FYNNEI come from the germline V gene. V gave up 6 bases and J gave up 7 bases, with 13 bases separating them. The CDR3 covers 13 residues. The CDR3 DNA sequence: TGTGCCAGCAGCGCCGCTCCAAGGAATGAGCAGTTCTTC. This gives the protein CASSAAPRNEQFF.

Of note for this clonotype: Since a much larger clone is just one base distant, this may be a read error. V is TRBV3-1 and J is TRBJ2-5; no clear D. The J call may be faulty, since TRBJ2-1 better matches the DNA end. Germline V CDR1 and CDR2: LGHDT, YNNKEL (reference sequence). The CDR3 consists of 13 residues. The CDR3 here is CASSQGYQETQFF. In DNA, the CDR3 is TGTGCCAGCAGCCAAGGGTACCAAGAGACCCAGTTCTTC.

This clonotype was counted between two and nine times. This chain connects TRBV20-1 to TRBJ2-1; D call uncertain. The CDR3 has 14 residues. V lost 3 bases and J 3 bases, leaving 12 bases between the germline ends. Germline loops: CDR1 DFQATT, CDR2 SNEGSKA (reference sequence). CDR3 DNA sequence: TGCAGTGCTAGGGTAGATCGGAGCTACAATGAGCAGTTCTTC. Amino acids: CSARVDRSYNEQFF.

This chain joins TRBV11-2 and TRBJ1-5; no clear D gene. The V end was cut by 5 bases, the J end by 2 bases, with 10 bases between. Germline V gives CDR1 SGHAT, CDR2 FQNNGV. The CDR3 has 14 residues. CDR3 coding DNA: TGTGCCAGCAGCCCTCCCGAGCGCAATCAGCCCCAGCATTTT. Protein product: CASSPPERNQPQHF.

The V and J genes are TRBV20-1 and TRBJ1-5; 8 bases agree with TRBD1. This CDR3 contains 13 residues. V shed 3 bases, J shed 5 bases, and the junction held 3 bases outside the gene matches. CDR1 DFQATT and CDR2 SNEGSKA come from the germline V gene (reference sequence). The CDR3 loop is CSASQGADQPQHF. CDR3 bases: TGCAGTGCTAGTCAGGGGGCCGATCAGCCCCAGCATTTT.

The chain combines TRBV20-1 with TRBJ2-1; 9 positions match TRBD2. V trimming: 0 bases; J trimming: 5 bases; junction bases outside the gene matches: 5. The CDR3 is made up of 15 amino acids. Germline values: CDR1 DFQATT, CDR2 SNEGSKA (reference sequence). This CDR3 is CSARERLAGNNEQFF. CDR3 DNA: TGCAGTGCTAGAGAGAGGCTAGCGGGAAACAATGAGCAGTTCTTC.

This chain connects TRBV27 to TRBJ1-5; TRBD1 is a possible D gene (6 bases). V lost 4 bases and J 4 bases, leaving 11 bases between the germline ends. Looked up from germline, CDR1 is MNHEY and CDR2 is SMNVEV (reference sequence). CDR3 length: 14 amino acids. The CDR3 region is CASSSRRGNQPQHF. The CDR3 DNA is TGTGCCAGCAGTTCGCGCAGGGGAAATCAGCCCCAGCATTTT.

This clonotype was counted a single time. The V and J genes are TRBV20-1 and TRBJ2-1; the match to TRBD2 covers 13 bases. The CDR3 is 16 amino acids. Unmatched junction bases numbered 4, after V lost 4 bases and J lost 1 base. Germline V gives CDR1 DFQATT, CDR2 SNEGSKA (reference sequence). The CDR3 loop reads CSATPTSGRSYNEQFF. The CDR3 DNA sequence: TGCAGTGCTACTCCGACTAGCGGGAGGTCCTACAATGAGCAGTTCTTC.

This chain links TRBV10-3 with TRBJ2-3; a weak D match, TRBD1 (6 bases). Trimming took off 4 bases at V and 14 bases at J, with 19 bases between the two ends. The CDR3 runs 13 residues. Germline V gene data show CDR1 as ENHRY and CDR2 as SYGVKD. The CDR3 region is CAISGTEHRYAYF. CDR3 sequence (DNA): TGTGCCATCAGTGGGACAGAGCACAGATACGCGTATTTT.

The gene calls are TRBV7-9 and TRBJ1-4; TRBD1 matches 7 bases. This CDR3 is 15 amino acids long. V was clipped by 6 bases and J by 3 bases; unmatched bases: 7. Germline CDR1 reads SEHNR; CDR2 reads FQNEAQ (reference sequence). CDR3 sequence: CASRQTGDPNEKLFF. The CDR3 nucleotides are TGTGCCAGCAGACAAACAGGGGATCCTAATGAAAAACTGTTTTTT.

V usage is TRBV27 and J usage is TRBJ2-2, with D possibly TRBD1 on 8 matching bases. There are 15 residues in the CDR3. The germline CDR1 and CDR2 sequences are MNHEY and SMNVEV (reference sequence). V was pared by 2 bases and J by 5 bases, with 12 bases between. The CDR3: CASSLTQGGTGELFF. CDR3 bases: TGTGCCAGCAGTTTAACACAGGGGGGGACCGGGGAGCTGTTTTTT.

CDR3 protein: CASSFKAGETQYF. CDR3 DNA sequence: TGCGCCAGCAGCTTTAAAGCGGGAGAGACCCAGTACTTC. The chain uses TRBV5-1 and TRBJ2-5, with a weak D call TRBD2 (6 bases). Trimming stripped 2 bases from V and 4 bases from J, with 9 bases between. This CDR3 has 13 amino acids. CDR1 SGHRS and CDR2 YFSETQ come from the germline V gene.

The DNA of the CDR3 is TGCAGCGTCCACCTGGGGGTTCGGGAGCAGTACTTC. Its translation: CSVHLGVREQYF. The V and J genes are TRBV29-1 and TRBJ2-7, with D tentatively TRBD1 or TRBD2 (5 bases each). Germline assignment: CDR1 SQVTM and CDR2 ANQGSEA. The CDR3 length is 12 residues. Deletions cut 6 bases from V and 7 bases from J, with 16 bases between.

To note about this clonotype: One end of the junction is discordant with germline, which a read error may explain. The J gene is TRBJ1-1, the V gene TRBV14; 7 bases are shared with TRBD1. The germline V gene has CDR1 SGHDN and CDR2 FVKESK. The CDR3 extends over 14 amino acids. The CDR3 DNA sequence: TGTGCCAGCAGCCAACTTACAGGGGTCACTGAGGCTTTCTTT. Translated, it gives CASSQLTGVTEAFF.

Here the CDR3 DNA reads TGTGCCACCAGGAGGCCATCCTACAATGAGCAGTTCTTC. Its protein is CATRRPSYNEQFF. The J gene is TRBJ2-1, the V gene TRBV15; no reliable D call. This CDR3 is 13 amino acids long. Trimming shortened V by 6 bases and J by 1 base, and 7 bases separated the two germline ends. Germline V lookup: CDR1 LNHNV, CDR2 YYDKDF (reference sequence).